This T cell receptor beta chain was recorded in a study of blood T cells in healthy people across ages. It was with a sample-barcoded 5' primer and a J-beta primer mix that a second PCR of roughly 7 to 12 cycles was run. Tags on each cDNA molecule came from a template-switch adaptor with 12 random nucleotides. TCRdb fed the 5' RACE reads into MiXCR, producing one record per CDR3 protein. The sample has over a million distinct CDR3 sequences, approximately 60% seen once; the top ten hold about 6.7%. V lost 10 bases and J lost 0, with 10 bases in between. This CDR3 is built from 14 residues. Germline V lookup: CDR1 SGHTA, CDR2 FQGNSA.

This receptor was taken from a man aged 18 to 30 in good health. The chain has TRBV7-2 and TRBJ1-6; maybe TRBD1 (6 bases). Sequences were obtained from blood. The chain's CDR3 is CATRGGSYNSPLHF. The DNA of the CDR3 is TGTGCCACCCGAGGGGGCTCCTATAATTCACCCCTCCACTTT.